Presented here are 17 T cell receptor beta chains from one specimen sequenced in a study of T cells in Graves' hyperthyroidism and ophthalmopathy. TCR beta CDR3 regions were amplified from RNA. When the TCR CDR3 underwent first-round RT-PCR, the HTBI primer set was used. TCRdb called the multiplex PCR reads again in MiXCR, with one record for every CDR3 protein. The sample shows 500,000 or so distinct CDR3 sequences, over 15% of them seen only once. Sequenced sample: blood. These TCRs come from a woman in her late teens or twenties with Graves' ophthalmopathy.

On this clonotype itself: Possible read error: a much larger clone is one base away. V and J are TRBV9 and TRBJ1-2; D might be TRBD1 (5 bases). The CDR3 extends over 13 amino acids. V lost 3 bases to trimming and J lost 4 bases, with 10 bases between them. From germline, CDR1 is SGDLS and CDR2 YYNGEE. The CDR3 DNA follows: TGTGCCAGCAGCGACGGGACGGCCTATGGCTACACCTTC. Amino acid sequence: CASSDGTAYGYTF.

This clonotype has a count of ten or more. This chain links TRBV7-6 with TRBJ2-7, with 10 bases lining up with TRBD2. Germline loops: CDR1 SGHVS, CDR2 FNYEAQ. After removal of 5 bases from V and 4 bases from J, the junction contained 8 bases not matched to a gene. The CDR3 is made up of 15 amino acids. The CDR3 DNA sequence: TGTGCCAGCAGCCCCGGGACTAGCGCGCAATACGAGCAGTACTTC. This gives the protein CASSPGTSAQYEQYF.

At least ten counts were recorded for this clonotype. The chain is built from TRBV25-1 and TRBJ2-2; D may be TRBD1 (5 bases). The V and J ends lost 0 bases and 3 bases respectively, with 5 bases between them. CDR1 and CDR2 (germline): MGHDK, SYGVNS. The CDR3 consists of 14 residues. CDR3 nucleotides: TGTGCCAGCAGTGAATACAGGGACACCGGGGAGCTGTTTTTT. This encodes CASSEYRDTGELFF.

The CDR3 DNA is TGTGCCAGCAGCACTAGCGGGGGCCGCACAGATACGCAGTATTTT. Translated, it gives CASSTSGGRTDTQYF. This chain uses TRBV12-3 or TRBV12-4 with TRBJ2-3, with 11 bases fitting TRBD2. The CDR3 is made up of 15 amino acids. Trimming at V came to 6 bases and at J to 1 base, leaving 3 bases not matched to a gene.

This clonotype was counted between two and nine times. This chain links TRBV2 with TRBJ2-7, with TRBD2 matching 8 bases. The V segment lost 2 bases and the J segment 0 bases; nucleotides outside the gene matches: 12. This CDR3 comprises 18 residues. Germline values: CDR1 SNHLY, CDR2 FYNNEI. CDR3 sequence: CASSELSFSGVLSYEQYF. CDR3 coding DNA: TGTGCCAGCAGTGAATTAAGTTTTAGCGGGGTGCTCTCCTACGAGCAGTACTTC.

There are many counts of this clonotype. The chain recombines TRBV6-1 with TRBJ2-7, with D maybe TRBD1 (5 bases). V was cut by 6 bases and J by 5 bases, with 14 bases left in between. CDR1 and CDR2 (germline): MNHNS, SASEGT. The CDR3 length is 13 residues. In nucleotides, the CDR3 is TGTGCCAGCAGCCCTGGCAGGGTCCACGAGCAGTACTTC. It translates to CASSPGRVHEQYF.

This sequence joins TRBV20-1 and TRBJ1-5, with TRBD1 as a possible D gene (5 bases). Trimming stripped 4 bases from V and 1 base from J, with 14 bases between. The CDR3 runs to 15 residues. Germline V gene data show CDR1 as DFQATT and CDR2 as SNEGSKA (reference sequence). The CDR3 loop is CSATEGGGSNQPQHF. As DNA, the CDR3 is TGCAGTGCTACCGAGGGCGGGGGGAGCAATCAGCCCCAGCATTTT.

This clonotype has only a few counts. DNA for the CDR3: TGTGCCAGCAGCCCTTTCCGTCTAGCGGGGGATGAGCAGTTCTTC. Translating it yields CASSPFRLAGDEQFF. The genes are TRBV3-1 and TRBJ2-1; 10 nucleotides line up with TRBD2. The CDR3 has 15 amino acids. In germline, CDR1 is LGHDT, CDR2 YNNKEL (reference sequence). Trimming removed 4 bases from V and 8 bases from J; junction bases left unmatched: 8.

This clonotype was seen ten or more times. The J gene is TRBJ1-2, the V gene TRBV11-2; D unclear. This CDR3 has 14 residues. The V gene lost 2 bases and the J gene lost 4 bases, with 11 bases spanning the gap. Germline V CDR1 and CDR2: SGHAT, FQNNGV. The CDR3 loop is CASSLNVQVYGYTF. The CDR3 nucleotides read TGTGCCAGCAGCTTAAACGTCCAGGTCTATGGCTACACCTTC.

This clonotype was observed many times. The rearrangement links TRBV11-2 to TRBJ2-1; 10 nucleotides agree with TRBD2. The CDR3 has 14 amino acids. Germline CDR1 SGHAT, CDR2 FQNNGV. Losses at the gene ends were 5 bases for V and 8 bases for J; bases not matched to a gene: 6. The DNA for the CDR3 is TGTGCCAGCAGCACATGGACTAGCGGCGATGAGCAGTTCTTC. Translation: CASSTWTSGDEQFF.

This clonotype was counted many times. The chain has TRBV11-2 and TRBJ2-1; 7 nucleotides align to TRBD1. This CDR3 contains 16 residues. CDR1 is SGHAT and CDR2 is FQNNGV in the germline V gene. Germline trimming cut 0 bases from V and 2 bases from J; bases unmatched to any gene: 4. The CDR3 coding sequence is TGTGCCAGCAGCTTAGATGAGGGGGCGGCCTACAATGAGCAGTTCTTC. Protein product: CASSLDEGAAYNEQFF.

This clonotype came up a few times. V gene TRBV24-1 combines with J gene TRBJ1-2; tentative D call: TRBD1 (5 bases). Germline V lookup: CDR1 KGHDR, CDR2 SFDVKD. The CDR3 is 15 residues long. The ends were cut back, 7 bases at V and 8 bases at J, with 22 bases in the middle. The CDR3 DNA reads TGTGCCACCAGCCAAAGGGGAGCTACTATGGAGGGCTACACCTTC. Protein: CATSQRGATMEGYTF.

The CDR3: CAWSGGEAQETQYF. CDR3 bases: TGTGCCTGGTCAGGCGGGGAAGCCCAAGAGACCCAGTACTTC. This sequence joins TRBV30 and TRBJ2-5, with D tentatively TRBD2 (6 bases). With 5 bases removed from V and 1 base from J, the gap between germline ends came to 14 bases. The CDR3 is 14 residues long. Germline V gene sequence: CDR1 GTSNPN, CDR2 SVGIG (reference sequence).

This clonotype has a handful of counts. The gene calls are TRBV13 and TRBJ2-7; 9 positions agree with TRBD2. Germline V gives CDR1 PRHDT, CDR2 FYEKMQ (reference sequence). The CDR3 is made up of 18 amino acids. Trimming at V came to 6 bases and at J to 7 bases, leaving 22 bases not matched to a gene. CDR3 sequence reads: CASSSRGGLAGLVREQYF. Here the CDR3 DNA reads TGTGCCAGCAGTTCACGGGGTGGGCTAGCGGGATTAGTGCGGGAGCAGTACTTC. Filled out from reference TRBV13 and TRBJ2-7, the complete variable domain reads AAGVIQSPRHLIKEKRETATLKCYPIPRHDTVYWYQQGPGQDPQFLISFYEKMQSDKGSIPDRFSAQQFSDYHSELNMSSLELGDSALYFCASSSRGGLAGLVREQYFGPGTRLTVT.

The rearrangement uses TRBV15 and TRBJ1-5; TRBD1 might be the D (5 bases). The V and J ends lost 0 bases and 6 bases respectively, with 12 bases between them. The CDR3 contains 15 residues. CDR1 is LNHNV, CDR2 YYDKDF, per germline (reference sequence). The CDR3 coding sequence is TGTGCCACCAGCAGAGATTGGGGGAATGGTCAGCCCCAGCATTTT. Its protein is CATSRDWGNGQPQHF.

The chain carries TRBV6-1 and TRBJ2-3, with 7 bases matching TRBD1. Germline-derived CDR1 and CDR2 are MNHNS and SASEGT. CDR3 length: 15 amino acids. J was trimmed by 1 base and V by 5 bases; bases with no gene match: 6. CDR3 loop: CASSTTGTGTDTQYF. In DNA, the CDR3 is TGTGCCAGCAGTACAACCGGGACAGGCACAGATACGCAGTATTTT.

This chain links TRBV7-9 with TRBJ1-1; no clear D. The germline V gene encodes CDR1 SEHNR and CDR2 FQNEAQ (reference sequence). CDR3 length: 11 residues. V was trimmed by 5 bases and J by 10 bases, leaving 11 bases between them. CDR3 residues: CASSRPEGAFF. As DNA, the CDR3 is TGTGCCAGCAGCAGACCTGAAGGAGCTTTCTTT.